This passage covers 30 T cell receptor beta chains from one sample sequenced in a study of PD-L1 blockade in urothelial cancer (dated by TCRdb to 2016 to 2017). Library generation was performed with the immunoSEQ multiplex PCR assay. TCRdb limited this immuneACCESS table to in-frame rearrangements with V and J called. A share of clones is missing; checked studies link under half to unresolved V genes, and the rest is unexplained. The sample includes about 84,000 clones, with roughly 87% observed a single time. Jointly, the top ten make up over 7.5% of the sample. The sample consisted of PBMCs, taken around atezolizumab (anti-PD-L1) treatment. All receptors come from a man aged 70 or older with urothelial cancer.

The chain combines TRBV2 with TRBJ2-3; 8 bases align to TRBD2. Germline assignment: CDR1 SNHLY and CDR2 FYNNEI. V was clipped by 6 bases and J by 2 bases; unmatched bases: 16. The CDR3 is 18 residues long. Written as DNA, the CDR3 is TGTGCCAGCAGGGGGGTGGCGTGGCGGGAGGAGAACACAGATACGCAGTATTTT. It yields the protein CASRGVAWREENTDTQYF.

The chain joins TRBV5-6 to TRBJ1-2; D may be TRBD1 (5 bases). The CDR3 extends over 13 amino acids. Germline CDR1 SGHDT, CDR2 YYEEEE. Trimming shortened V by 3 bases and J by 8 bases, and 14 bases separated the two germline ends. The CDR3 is CASSSGLWEGYTF. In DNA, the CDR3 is TGTGCCAGCAGCTCGGGACTTTGGGAGGGCTACACCTTC.

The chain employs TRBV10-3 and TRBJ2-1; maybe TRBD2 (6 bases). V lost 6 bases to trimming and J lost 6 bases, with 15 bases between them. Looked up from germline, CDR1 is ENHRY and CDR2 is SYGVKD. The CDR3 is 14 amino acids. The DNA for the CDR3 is TGTGCCATCAGGAAACTAGCAGATAGCAATGAGCAGTTCTTC. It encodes CAIRKLADSNEQFF.

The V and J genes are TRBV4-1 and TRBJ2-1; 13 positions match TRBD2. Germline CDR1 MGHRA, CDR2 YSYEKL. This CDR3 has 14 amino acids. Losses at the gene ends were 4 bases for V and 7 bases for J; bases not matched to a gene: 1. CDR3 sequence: CASSPGLAGNEQFF. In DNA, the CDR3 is TGCGCCAGCAGCCCGGGACTAGCGGGAAATGAGCAGTTCTTC.

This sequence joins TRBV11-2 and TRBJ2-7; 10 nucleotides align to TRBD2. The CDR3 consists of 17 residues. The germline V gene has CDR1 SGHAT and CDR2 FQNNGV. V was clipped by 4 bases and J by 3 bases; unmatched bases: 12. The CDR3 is CASSSSWGSGGIYEQYF. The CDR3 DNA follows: TGTGCCAGCAGCTCCTCGTGGGGTAGCGGGGGGATCTACGAGCAGTACTTC. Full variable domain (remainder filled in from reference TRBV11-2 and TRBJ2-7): EAGVAQSPRYKIIEKRQSVAFWCNPISGHATLYWYQQILGQGPKLLIQFQNNGVVDDSQLPKDRFSAERLKGVDSTLKIQPAKLEDSAVYLCASSSSWGSGGIYEQYFGPGTRLTVT.

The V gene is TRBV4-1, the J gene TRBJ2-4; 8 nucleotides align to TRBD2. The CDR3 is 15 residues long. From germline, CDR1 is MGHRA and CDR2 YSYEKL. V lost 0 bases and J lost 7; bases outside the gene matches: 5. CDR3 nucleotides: TGCGCCAGCAGCCAAGATTGGCGGGAGGAGAACATTCAGTACTTC. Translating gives CASSQDWREENIQYF.

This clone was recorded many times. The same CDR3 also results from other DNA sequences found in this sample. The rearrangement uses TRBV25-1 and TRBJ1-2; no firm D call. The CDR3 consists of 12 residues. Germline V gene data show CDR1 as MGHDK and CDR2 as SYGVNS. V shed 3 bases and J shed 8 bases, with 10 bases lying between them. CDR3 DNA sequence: TGTGCCAGCAGTGAGGGAGGTTCCGGCTACACCTTC. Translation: CASSEGGSGYTF.

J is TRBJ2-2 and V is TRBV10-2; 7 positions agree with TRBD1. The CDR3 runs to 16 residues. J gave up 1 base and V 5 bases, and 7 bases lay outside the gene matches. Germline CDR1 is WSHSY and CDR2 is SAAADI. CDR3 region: CASSPQGSMNTGELFF. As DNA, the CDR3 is TGCGCCAGCAGTCCACAGGGGTCTATGAACACCGGGGAGCTGTTTTTT.

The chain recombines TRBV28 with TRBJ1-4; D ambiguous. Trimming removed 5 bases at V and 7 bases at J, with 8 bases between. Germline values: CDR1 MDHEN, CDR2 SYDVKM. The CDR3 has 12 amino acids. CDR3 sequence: CASSALGEKLFF. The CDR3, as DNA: TGTGCCAGCAGTGCCCTCGGTGAAAAACTGTTTTTT. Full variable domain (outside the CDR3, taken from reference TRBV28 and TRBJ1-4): DVKVTQSSRYLVKRTGEKVFLECVQDMDHENMFWYRQDPGLGLRLIYFSYDVKMKEKGDIPEGYSVSREKKERFSLILESASTNQTSMYLCASSALGEKLFFGSGTQLSVL.

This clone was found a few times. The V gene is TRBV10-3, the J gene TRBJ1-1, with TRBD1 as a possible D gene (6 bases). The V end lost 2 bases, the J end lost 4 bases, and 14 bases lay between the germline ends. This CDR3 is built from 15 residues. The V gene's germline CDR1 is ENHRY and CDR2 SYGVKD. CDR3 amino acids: CAISEGTLIGTEAFF. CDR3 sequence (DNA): TGTGCCATCAGTGAGGGGACATTAATTGGCACTGAAGCTTTCTTT.

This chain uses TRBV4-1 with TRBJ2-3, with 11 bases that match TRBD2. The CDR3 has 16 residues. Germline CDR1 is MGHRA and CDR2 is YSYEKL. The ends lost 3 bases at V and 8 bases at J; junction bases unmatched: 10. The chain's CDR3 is CASSQETSGAGGTQYF. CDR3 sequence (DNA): TGCGCCAGCAGCCAGGAGACTAGCGGGGCCGGCGGTACGCAGTATTTT.

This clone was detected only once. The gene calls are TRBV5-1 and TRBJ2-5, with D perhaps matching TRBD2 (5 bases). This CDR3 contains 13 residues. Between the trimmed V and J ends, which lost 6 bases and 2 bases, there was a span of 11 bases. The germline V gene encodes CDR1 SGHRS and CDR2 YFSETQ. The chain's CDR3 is CASKMGGQETQYF. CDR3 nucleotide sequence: TGCGCCAGCAAAATGGGCGGGCAAGAGACCCAGTACTTC.

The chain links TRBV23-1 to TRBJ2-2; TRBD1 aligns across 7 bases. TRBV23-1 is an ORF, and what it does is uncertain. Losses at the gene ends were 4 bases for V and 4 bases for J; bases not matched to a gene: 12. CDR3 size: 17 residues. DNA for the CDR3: TGCGCCAGCAGTCGGAGCCGGGACAGCTTAATCACCGGGGAGCTGTTTTTT. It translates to CASSRSRDSLITGELFF.

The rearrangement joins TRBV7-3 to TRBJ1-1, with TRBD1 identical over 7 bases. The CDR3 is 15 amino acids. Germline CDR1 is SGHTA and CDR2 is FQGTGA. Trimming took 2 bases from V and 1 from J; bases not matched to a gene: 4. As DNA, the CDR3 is TGTGCCAGCAGCTTAGTAGGGGGCCCGAACACTGAAGCTTTCTTT. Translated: CASSLVGGPNTEAFF.

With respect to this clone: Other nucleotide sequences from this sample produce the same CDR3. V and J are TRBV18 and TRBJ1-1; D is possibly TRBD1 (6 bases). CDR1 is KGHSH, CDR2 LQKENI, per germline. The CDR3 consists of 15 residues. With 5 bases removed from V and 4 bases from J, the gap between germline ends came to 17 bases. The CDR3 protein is CASSSDRTEATEAFF. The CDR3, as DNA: TGTGCCAGCTCATCAGATCGGACAGAGGCCACTGAAGCTTTCTTT.

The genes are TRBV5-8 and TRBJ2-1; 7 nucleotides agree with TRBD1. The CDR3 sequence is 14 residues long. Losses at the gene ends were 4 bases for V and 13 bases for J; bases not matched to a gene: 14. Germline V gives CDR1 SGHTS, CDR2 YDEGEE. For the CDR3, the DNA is TGTGCCAGCAGCCTACATTTGACAGGGACCAACCAGTTCTTC. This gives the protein CASSLHLTGTNQFF.

Written as DNA, the CDR3 is TGCGCCAGCCAAATGTCGGAGGGGAGGTACTACGAGCAGTACTTC. Translation gives CASQMSEGRYYEQYF. The chain has TRBV5-1 and TRBJ2-7; D might be TRBD2 (6 bases). The CDR3 is 15 amino acids. Trimming removed 7 bases at V and 3 bases at J, with 20 bases between. CDR1 SGHRS and CDR2 YFSETQ come from the germline V gene.

The CDR3 DNA sequence: TGTGCCAGCAGCTTACGGGCGGGGGAAGGCTACACCTTC. Translated, it gives CASSLRAGEGYTF. V and J are TRBV7-9 and TRBJ1-2, with D maybe TRBD1 (5 bases). There are 13 residues in the CDR3. Germline CDR1 and CDR2: SEHNR and FQNEAQ (reference sequence). The germline V and J ends were trimmed by 2 bases and 8 bases, with 12 bases remaining between them. Drawing the rest from reference TRBV7-9 and TRBJ1-2, the complete variable domain is DTGVSQNPRHKITKRGQNVTFRCDPISEHNRLYWYRQTLGQGPEFLTYFQNEAQLEKSRLLSDRFSAERPKGSFSTLEIQRTEQGDSAMYLCASSLRAGEGYTFGSGTRLTVV.

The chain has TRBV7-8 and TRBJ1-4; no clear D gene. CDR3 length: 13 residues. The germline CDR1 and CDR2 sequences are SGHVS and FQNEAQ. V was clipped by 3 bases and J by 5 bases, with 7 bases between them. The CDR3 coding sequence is TGTGCCAGCAGCTTGGCAGCGAATGAAAAACTGTTTTTT. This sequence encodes CASSLAANEKLFF.

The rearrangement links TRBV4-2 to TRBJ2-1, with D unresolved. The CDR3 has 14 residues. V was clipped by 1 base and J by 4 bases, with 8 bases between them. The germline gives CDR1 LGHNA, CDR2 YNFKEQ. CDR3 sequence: CASSQGYSYNEQFF. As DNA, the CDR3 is TGTGCCAGCAGCCAAGGGTACAGTTACAATGAGCAGTTCTTC.

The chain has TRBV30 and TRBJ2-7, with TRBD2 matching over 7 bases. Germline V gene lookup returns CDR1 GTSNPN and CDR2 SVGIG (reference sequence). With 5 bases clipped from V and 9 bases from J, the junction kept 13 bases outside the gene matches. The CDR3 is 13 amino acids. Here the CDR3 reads CAWDPAGERRQYF. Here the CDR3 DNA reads TGTGCCTGGGACCCGGCGGGAGAAAGACGGCAGTACTTC.

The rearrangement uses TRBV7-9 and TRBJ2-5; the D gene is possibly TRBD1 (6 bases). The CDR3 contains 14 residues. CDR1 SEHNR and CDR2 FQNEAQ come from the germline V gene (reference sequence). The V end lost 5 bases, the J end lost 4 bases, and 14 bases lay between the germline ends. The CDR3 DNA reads TGTGCCAGCAGCAAAGGGGGTGTTAGAGAGACCCAGTACTTC. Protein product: CASSKGGVRETQYF.

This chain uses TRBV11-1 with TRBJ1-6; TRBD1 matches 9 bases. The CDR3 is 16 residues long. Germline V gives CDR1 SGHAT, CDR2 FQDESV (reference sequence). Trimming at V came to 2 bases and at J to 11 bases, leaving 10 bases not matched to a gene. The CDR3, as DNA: TGTGCCAGCAGCTTAACAACAGGGGGCACCGGGGCACCCCTCCACTTT. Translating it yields CASSLTTGGTGAPLHF.

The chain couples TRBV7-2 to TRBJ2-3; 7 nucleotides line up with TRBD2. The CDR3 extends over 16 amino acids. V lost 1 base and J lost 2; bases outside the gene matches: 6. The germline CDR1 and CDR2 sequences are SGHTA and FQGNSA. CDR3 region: CASSLVGGRTTDTQYF. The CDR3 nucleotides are TGTGCCAGCAGCTTAGTGGGCGGGAGAACCACAGATACGCAGTATTTT.

The CDR3 spells CASSRLVLSLDEQYF. The CDR3 DNA sequence: TGTGCCAGCAGCCGTCTGGTACTCTCGCTCGACGAGCAGTACTTC. V and J are TRBV7-8 and TRBJ2-7; unclear D gene. CDR1 and CDR2 from the germline V gene are SGHVS and FQNEAQ. The CDR3 sequence is 15 residues long. V was pared by 5 bases and J by 5 bases, with 19 bases between.

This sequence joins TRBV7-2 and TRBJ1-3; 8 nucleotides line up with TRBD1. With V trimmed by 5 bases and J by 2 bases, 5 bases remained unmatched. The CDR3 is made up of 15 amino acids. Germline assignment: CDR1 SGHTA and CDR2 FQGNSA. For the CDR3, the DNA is TGTGCCAGCAGCATTAGACAGGGGACTGGAAACACCATATATTTT. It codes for CASSIRQGTGNTIYF.

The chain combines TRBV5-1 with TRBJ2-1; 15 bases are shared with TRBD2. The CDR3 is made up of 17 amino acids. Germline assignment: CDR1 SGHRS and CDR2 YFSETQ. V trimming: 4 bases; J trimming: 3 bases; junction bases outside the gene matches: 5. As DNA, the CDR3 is TGCGCCAGCAGCCAGGGACTAGCGGGGGGAATCTACAATGAGCAGTTCTTC. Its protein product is CASSQGLAGGIYNEQFF.

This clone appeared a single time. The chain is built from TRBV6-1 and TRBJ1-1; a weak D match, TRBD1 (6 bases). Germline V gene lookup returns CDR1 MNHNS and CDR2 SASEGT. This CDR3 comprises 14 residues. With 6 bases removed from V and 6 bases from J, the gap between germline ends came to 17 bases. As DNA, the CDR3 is TGTGCCAGCAGCGAATTACAGGGTGTAGCTGAAGCTTTCTTT. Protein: CASSELQGVAEAFF.

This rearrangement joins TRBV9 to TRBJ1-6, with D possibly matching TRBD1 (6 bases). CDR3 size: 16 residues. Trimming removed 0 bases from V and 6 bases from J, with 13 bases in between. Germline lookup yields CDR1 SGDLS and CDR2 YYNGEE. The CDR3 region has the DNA TGTGCCAGCAGCGTAGATCCAGGGGTGAGTAATTCACCCCTCCACTTT. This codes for CASSVDPGVSNSPLHF.

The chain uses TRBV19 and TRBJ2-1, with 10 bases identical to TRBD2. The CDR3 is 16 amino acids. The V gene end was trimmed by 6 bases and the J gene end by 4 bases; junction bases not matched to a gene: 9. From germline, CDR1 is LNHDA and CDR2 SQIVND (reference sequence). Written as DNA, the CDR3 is TGTGCCAGTAGCCCTTTAGCGGGAGGAGGGTACAATGAGCAGTTCTTC. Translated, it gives CASSPLAGGGYNEQFF.